This T cell receptor beta chain was identified in a study of radiotherapy plus CTLA-4 blockade in lung cancer. About the research overall: Of the patients, under 20% showed objective responses and more than 30% attained disease control.

Repertoires were generated with immunoSEQ multiplex PCR, while TCRdb's copy carries only in-frame clones and drops some. In the table there are around 40,000 clones, 75% to 90% of which are singletons. Germline V gene data show CDR1 as MNHEY and CDR2 as SMNVEV (reference sequence). Trimming cost V 4 bases and J 3 bases; bases outside gene matches: 21. The CDR3 covers 20 residues. The sample was peripheral blood, taken from a patient treated with radiotherapy plus ipilimumab. This sequence was found in a human donor with non-small cell lung cancer who had stable disease on radiotherapy plus ipilimumab. The chain has TRBV27 and TRBJ2-7; 10 bases are shared with TRBD1. The CDR3 loop is CASSSVRWTGGMLRFYEQYF. Written as DNA, the CDR3 is TGTGCCAGCAGTTCCGTCCGATGGACAGGGGGGATGCTAAGATTCTACGAGCAGTACTTC.